This TCR beta chain was sequenced during a study of cytomegalovirus exposure and HLA in healthy donors. Overall study: The Caucasian-associated ancestry cluster contained 81% of the 398 genotyped donors.

Use of 60 Vbeta and 13 Jbeta primers characterized the PCR. Profiled with immunoSEQ multiplex PCR; TCRdb holds only in-frame clones, not every one. The sample yields 110,000 to 150,000 clones, about 10% seen once. Worth noting for this clone: What it recognizes is unknown.

The germline V gene encodes CDR1 SEHNR and CDR2 FQNEAQ (reference sequence). There are 14 residues in the CDR3. Deletions cut 4 bases from V and 3 bases from J, with 9 bases between. Study results and caveats: A missense variant in DCLRE1C was later tied to TCR beta V- and J-gene trimming. After further analysis at a later stage, 16,951 TCR beta sequences were associated with HLA alleles at 0.05 false discovery rate. From TCR beta sequences, most subjects' HLA-A and HLA-B alleles were reportedly predicted accurately.

The chain couples TRBV7-9 to TRBJ2-2; a possible D gene is TRBD2 (6 bases). The sample comprised PBMCs. The TCR comes from a man aged 45-65 years in good health and CMV-seronegative. The CDR3 sequence is CASSWRGYTGELFF. CDR3 DNA: TGTGCCAGCAGCTGGAGGGGCTACACCGGGGAGCTGTTTTTT. Using reference TRBV7-9 and TRBJ2-2 for the parts outside the CDR3, the full variable domain is DTGVSQNPRHKITKRGQNVTFRCDPISEHNRLYWYRQTLGQGPEFLTYFQNEAQLEKSRLLSDRFSAERPKGSFSTLEIQRTEQGDSAMYLCASSWRGYTGELFFGEGSRLTVL.